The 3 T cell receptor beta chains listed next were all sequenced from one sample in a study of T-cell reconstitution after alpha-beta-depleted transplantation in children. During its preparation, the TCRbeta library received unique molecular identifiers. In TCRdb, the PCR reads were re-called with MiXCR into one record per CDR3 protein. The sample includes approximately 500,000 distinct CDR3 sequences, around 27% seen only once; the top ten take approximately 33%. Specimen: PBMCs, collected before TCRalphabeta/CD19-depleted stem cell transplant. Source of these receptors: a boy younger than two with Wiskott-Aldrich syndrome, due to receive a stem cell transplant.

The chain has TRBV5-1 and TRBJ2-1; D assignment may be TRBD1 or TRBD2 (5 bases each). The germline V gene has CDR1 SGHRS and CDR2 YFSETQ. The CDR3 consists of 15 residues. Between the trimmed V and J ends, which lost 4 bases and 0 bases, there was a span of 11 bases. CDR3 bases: TGCGCCAGCAGCCGGGACGCAAGCTCCTACAATGAGCAGTTCTTC. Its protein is CASSRDASSYNEQFF. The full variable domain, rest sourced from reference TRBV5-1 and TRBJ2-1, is KAGVTQTPRYLIKTRGQQVTLSCSPISGHRSVSWYQQTPGQGLQFLFEYFSETQRNKGNFPGRFSGRQFSNSRSEMNVSTLELGDSALYLCASSRDASSYNEQFFGPGTRLTVL.

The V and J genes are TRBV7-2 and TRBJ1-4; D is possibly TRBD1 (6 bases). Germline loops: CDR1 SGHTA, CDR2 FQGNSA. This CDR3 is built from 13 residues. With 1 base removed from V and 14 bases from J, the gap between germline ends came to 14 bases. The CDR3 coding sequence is TGTGCCAGCAGCTTAGACCCCAGGGGTGAGCTGTTTTTT. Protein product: CASSLDPRGELFF. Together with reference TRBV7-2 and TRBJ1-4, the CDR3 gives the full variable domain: GAGVSQSPSNKVTEKGKDVELRCDPISGHTALYWYRQSLGQGLEFLIYFQGNSAPDKSGLPSDRFSAERTGGSVSTLTIQRTQQEDSAVYLCASSLDPRGELFFGSGTQLSVL.

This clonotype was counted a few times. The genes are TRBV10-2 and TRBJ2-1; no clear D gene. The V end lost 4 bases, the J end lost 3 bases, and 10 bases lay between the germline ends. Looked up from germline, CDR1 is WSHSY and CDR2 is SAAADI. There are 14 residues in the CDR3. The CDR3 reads CASSAWGYYNEQFF. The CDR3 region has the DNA TGCGCCAGCAGTGCGTGGGGATACTACAATGAGCAGTTCTTC.